A single sample gave rise to the 6 T cell receptor beta chains below, sequenced in a study of blood T cell repertoires in COVID-19. Clones were sequenced by immunoSEQ multiplex PCR, and TCRdb holds only the in-frame ones, with some missing. The sample includes 250,000 to 350,000 clones, around 87% of them seen just once. Material for sequencing was peripheral blood. All receptors come from a woman aged 45-65 years who had recovered from COVID-19.

The chain has TRBV10-3 and TRBJ2-3, with D maybe TRBD1 (5 bases). Trimming left V 5 bases short and J 2 bases short, with 14 bases between. Germline V gene data show CDR1 as ENHRY and CDR2 as SYGVKD. The CDR3 is 15 residues long. CDR3: CAISSTDSPTDTQYF. The CDR3 nucleotides read TGTGCCATCAGTTCGACAGATAGCCCCACAGATACGCAGTATTTT.

The V gene is TRBV19, the J gene TRBJ2-1; 10 positions agree with TRBD1. CDR1 and CDR2 (germline): LNHDA, SQIVND (reference sequence). This CDR3 is 14 amino acids long. Unmatched junction bases numbered 7, after V lost 7 bases and J lost 7 bases. The CDR3 region has the DNA TGTGCCAGTAAGGACAGGGGGTCCGGGAATGAGCAGTTCTTC. It specifies CASKDRGSGNEQFF.

This chain joins TRBV29-1 and TRBJ1-1; TRBD1 matches at 7 bases. V lost 5 bases and J lost 5; bases outside the gene matches: 2. CDR3 length equals 11 residues. CDR1 is SQVTM and CDR2 is ANQGSEA in the germline V gene. CDR3 in DNA: TGCAGCGTTTCAGGGGGTACTGAAGCTTTCTTT. It yields the protein CSVSGGTEAFF.

Regarding this clone: The same CDR3 arises from other DNA sequences in this sample as well. V usage is TRBV7-2 and J usage is TRBJ2-3, with no clear D. The CDR3 runs to 14 residues. V was pared by 1 base and J by 2 bases, with 7 bases between. Germline assignment: CDR1 SGHTA and CDR2 FQGNSA. The DNA of the CDR3 is TGTGCCAGCAGCTTAGGGCGGTTCACAGATACGCAGTATTTT. Translation gives CASSLGRFTDTQYF.

This clone was detected a few times. This rearrangement joins TRBV6-5 to TRBJ2-7; 8 bases are shared with TRBD2. With 10 bases clipped from V and 5 bases from J, the junction kept 13 bases outside the gene matches. Germline V lookup: CDR1 MNHEY, CDR2 SVGAGI. This CDR3 spans 14 amino acids. In nucleotides, the CDR3 is TGTGCCATTTCAAGGGCTAGCGGGTCCAACGAGCAGTACTTC. Residues: CAISRASGSNEQYF.

There are a few counts of this clone. The gene calls are TRBV7-9 and TRBJ2-2; TRBD1 is a possible D gene (7 bases). Germline lookup yields CDR1 SEHNR and CDR2 FQNEAQ (reference sequence). The CDR3 has 17 residues. Trimming took off 5 bases at V and 2 bases at J, with 18 bases between the two ends. CDR3 sequence: CASSPRGGTENTGELFF. Here the CDR3 DNA reads TGTGCCAGCAGCCCCAGAGGGGGGACAGAAAACACCGGGGAGCTGTTTTTT.